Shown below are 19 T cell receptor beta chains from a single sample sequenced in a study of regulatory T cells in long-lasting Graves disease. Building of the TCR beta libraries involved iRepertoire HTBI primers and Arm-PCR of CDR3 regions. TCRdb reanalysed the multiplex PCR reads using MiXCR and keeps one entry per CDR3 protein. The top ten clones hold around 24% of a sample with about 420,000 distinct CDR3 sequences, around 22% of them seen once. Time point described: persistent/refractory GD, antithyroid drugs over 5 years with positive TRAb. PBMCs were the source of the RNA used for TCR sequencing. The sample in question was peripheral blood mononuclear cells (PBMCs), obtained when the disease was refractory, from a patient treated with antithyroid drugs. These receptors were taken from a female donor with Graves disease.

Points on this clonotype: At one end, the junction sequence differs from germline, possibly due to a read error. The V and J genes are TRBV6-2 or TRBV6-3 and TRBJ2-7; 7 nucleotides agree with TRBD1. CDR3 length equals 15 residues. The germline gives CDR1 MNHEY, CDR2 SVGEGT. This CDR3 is CTSSEGDSHAYEQYF. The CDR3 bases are TGTACCAGCAGTGAGGGGGACAGCCATGCCTACGAACAGTACTTC.

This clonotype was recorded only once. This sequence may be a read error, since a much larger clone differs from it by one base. CDR3 coding DNA: TGTGCCAGCAGTCCTCGGGGACAGGGGGATGTTGAAGCTTTCTTT. It yields the protein CASSPRGQGDVEAFF. The chain employs TRBV28 and TRBJ1-1, with 11 bases lining up with TRBD1. Per the germline V gene, CDR1 is MDHEN and CDR2 is SYDVKM. J was trimmed by 7 bases and V by 5 bases; bases with no gene match: 9. CDR3 size: 15 residues.

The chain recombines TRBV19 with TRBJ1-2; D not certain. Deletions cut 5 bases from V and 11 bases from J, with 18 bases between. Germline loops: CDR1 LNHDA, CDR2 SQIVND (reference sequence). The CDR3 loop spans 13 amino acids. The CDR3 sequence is CASSPEGVGGYTF. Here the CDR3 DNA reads TGTGCCAGTAGTCCGGAGGGCGTAGGCGGATACACCTTC.

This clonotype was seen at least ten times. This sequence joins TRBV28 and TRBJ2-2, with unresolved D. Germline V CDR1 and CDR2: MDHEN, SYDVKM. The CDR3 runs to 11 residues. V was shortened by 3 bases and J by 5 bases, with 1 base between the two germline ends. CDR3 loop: CASSFTGELFF. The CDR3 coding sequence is TGTGCCAGCAGTTTTACCGGGGAGCTGTTTTTT.

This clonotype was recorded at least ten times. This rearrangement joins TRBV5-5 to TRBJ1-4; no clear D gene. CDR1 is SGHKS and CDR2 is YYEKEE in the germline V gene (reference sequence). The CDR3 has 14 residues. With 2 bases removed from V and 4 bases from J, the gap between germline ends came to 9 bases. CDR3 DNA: TGTGCCAGCAGCTTCGCGAGGAGTAATGAAAAACTGTTTTTT. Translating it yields CASSFARSNEKLFF.

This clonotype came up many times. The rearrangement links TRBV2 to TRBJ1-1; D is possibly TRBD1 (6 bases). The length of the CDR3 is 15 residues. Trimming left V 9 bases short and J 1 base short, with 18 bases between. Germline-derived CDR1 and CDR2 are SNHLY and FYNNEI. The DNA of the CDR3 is TGTGCCAGTCGGGGGCCGGGACACCGGAACACTGAAGCTTTCTTT. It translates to CASRGPGHRNTEAFF.

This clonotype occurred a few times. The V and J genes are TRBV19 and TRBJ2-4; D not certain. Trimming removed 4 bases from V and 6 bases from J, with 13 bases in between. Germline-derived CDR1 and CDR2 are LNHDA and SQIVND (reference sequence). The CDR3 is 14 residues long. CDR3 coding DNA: TGTGCCAGTAGTACGGGCGGCAGCCGAAACATTCAGTACTTC. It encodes CASSTGGSRNIQYF.

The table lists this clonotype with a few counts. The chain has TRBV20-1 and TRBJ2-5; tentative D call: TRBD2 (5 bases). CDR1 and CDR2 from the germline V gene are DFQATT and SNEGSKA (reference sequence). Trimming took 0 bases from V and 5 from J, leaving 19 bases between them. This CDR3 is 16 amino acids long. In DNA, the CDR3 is TGCAGTGCTAGAGATGGGTCGGGGAGAACTGTTGAGACCCAGTACTTC. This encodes CSARDGSGRTVETQYF.

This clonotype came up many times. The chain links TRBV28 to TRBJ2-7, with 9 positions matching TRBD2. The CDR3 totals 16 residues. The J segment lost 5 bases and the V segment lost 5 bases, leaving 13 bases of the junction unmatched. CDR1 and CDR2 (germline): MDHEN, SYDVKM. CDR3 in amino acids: CASSHRRAGGFHEQYF. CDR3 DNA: TGTGCCAGCAGTCACCGACGGGCGGGAGGGTTCCACGAGCAGTACTTC. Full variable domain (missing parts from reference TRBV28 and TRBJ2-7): DVKVTQSSRYLVKRTGEKVFLECVQDMDHENMFWYRQDPGLGLRLIYFSYDVKMKEKGDIPEGYSVSREKKERFSLILESASTNQTSMYLCASSHRRAGGFHEQYFGPGTRLTVT.

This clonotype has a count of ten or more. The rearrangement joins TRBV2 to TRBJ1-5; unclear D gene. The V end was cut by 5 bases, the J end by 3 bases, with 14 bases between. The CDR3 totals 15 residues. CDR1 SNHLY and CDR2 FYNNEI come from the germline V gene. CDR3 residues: CASSTDTSNNQPQHF. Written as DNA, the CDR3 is TGTGCCAGCAGTACCGACACCTCTAACAATCAGCCCCAGCATTTT.

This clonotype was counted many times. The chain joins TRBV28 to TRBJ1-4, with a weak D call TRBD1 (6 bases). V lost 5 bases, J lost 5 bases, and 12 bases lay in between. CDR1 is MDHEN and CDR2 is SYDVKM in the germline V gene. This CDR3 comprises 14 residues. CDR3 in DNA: TGTGCCAGCAGTCTGACAGGTCCCAATGAAAAACTGTTTTTT. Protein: CASSLTGPNEKLFF. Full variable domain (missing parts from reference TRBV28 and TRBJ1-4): DVKVTQSSRYLVKRTGEKVFLECVQDMDHENMFWYRQDPGLGLRLIYFSYDVKMKEKGDIPEGYSVSREKKERFSLILESASTNQTSMYLCASSLTGPNEKLFFGSGTQLSVL.

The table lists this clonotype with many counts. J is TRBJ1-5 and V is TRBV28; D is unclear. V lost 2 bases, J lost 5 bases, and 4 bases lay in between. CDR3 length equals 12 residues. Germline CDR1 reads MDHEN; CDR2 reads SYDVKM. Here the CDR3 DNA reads TGTGCCAGCAGTTTAATAGATCAGCCCCAGCATTTT. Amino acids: CASSLIDQPQHF. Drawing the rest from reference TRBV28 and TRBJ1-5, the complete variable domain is DVKVTQSSRYLVKRTGEKVFLECVQDMDHENMFWYRQDPGLGLRLIYFSYDVKMKEKGDIPEGYSVSREKKERFSLILESASTNQTSMYLCASSLIDQPQHFGDGTRLSIL.

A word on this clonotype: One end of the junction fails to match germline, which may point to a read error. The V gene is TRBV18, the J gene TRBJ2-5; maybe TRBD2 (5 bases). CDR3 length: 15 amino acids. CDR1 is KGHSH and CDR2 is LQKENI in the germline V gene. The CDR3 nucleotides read TGTGCCAGCTCACAAATAGGACTGTACCAAGAGGCCCAGTACTTC. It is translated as CASSQIGLYQEAQYF.

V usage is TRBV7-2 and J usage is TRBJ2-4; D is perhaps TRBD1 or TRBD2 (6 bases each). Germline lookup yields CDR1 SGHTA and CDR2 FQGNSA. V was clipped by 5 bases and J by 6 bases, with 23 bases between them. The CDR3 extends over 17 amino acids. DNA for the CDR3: TGTGCCAGCAGCCCCGAGAGGAGGGGGGTCGATAGAAACATTCAGTACTTC. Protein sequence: CASSPERRGVDRNIQYF.

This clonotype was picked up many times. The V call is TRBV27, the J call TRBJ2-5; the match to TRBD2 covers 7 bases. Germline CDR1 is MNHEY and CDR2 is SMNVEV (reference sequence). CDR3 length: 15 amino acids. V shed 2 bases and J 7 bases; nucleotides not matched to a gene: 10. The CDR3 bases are TGTGCCAGCAGTTTAACGGCCCCGTTAGCGGGGACCCAGTACTTC. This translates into CASSLTAPLAGTQYF.

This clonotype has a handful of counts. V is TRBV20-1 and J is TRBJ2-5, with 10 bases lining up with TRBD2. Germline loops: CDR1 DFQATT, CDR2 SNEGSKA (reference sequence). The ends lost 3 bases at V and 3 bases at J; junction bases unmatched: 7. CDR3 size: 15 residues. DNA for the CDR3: TGCAGTGCTAGCGGACTCCTAGCGGGGGAAGAGACCCAGTACTTC. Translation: CSASGLLAGEETQYF.

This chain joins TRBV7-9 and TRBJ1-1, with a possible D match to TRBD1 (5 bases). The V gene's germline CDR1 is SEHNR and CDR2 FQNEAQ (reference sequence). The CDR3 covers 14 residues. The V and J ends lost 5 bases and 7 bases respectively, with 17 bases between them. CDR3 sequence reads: CASSKPGEVGEAFF. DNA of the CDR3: TGTGCCAGCAGCAAACCGGGGGAGGTGGGTGAAGCTTTCTTT.

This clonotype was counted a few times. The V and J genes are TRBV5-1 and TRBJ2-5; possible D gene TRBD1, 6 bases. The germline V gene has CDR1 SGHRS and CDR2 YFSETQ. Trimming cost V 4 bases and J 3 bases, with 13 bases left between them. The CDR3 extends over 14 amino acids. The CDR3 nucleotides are TGCGCCAGCAGCCCGGACGACAGGAAAGAGACCCAGTACTTC. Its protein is CASSPDDRKETQYF.

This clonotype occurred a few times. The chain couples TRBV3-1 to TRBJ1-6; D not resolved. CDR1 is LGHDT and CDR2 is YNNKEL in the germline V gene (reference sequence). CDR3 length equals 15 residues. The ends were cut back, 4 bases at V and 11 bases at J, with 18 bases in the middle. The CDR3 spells CASSPSEARMTPLHF. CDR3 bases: TGTGCCAGCAGCCCCAGTGAGGCCCGAATGACACCCCTCCACTTT. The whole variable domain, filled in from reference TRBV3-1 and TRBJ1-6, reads DTAVSQTPKYLVTQMGNDKSIKCEQNLGHDTMYWYKQDSKKFLKIMFSYNNKELIINETVPNRFSPKSPDKAHLNLHINSLELGDSAVYFCASSPSEARMTPLHFGNGTRLTVT.